The 18 T cell receptor beta chains presented below share a single source sample, sequenced in a study of vaccination and CD4 T cells after COVID-19. The treatment here: 10-day PBMC culture with coronavirus spike peptide pools or control peptides (ViraFEST assay). Once obtained from cultured CD4+ T cells, the DNA was sequenced using the Oncomine TCR Beta short-read assay. Each CDR3 protein is one row after TCRdb ran MiXCR on the PCR reads. The data contain about 25,000 distinct CDR3 sequences, roughly 50% of them singletons. Their antigens are not known. Material for sequencing was CD4+ T cells from blood, cultured in vitro. These TCRs come from a human donor who had recovered from COVID-19.

This clonotype was seen once. For the CDR3, the DNA is TGTGCCAGCAGTTACCGACAGGTGAGCACGCAGTATTTT. Amino acid sequence: CASSYRQVSTQYF. This rearrangement joins TRBV6-5 to TRBJ2-3, with D perhaps matching TRBD1 (6 bases). CDR3 size: 13 residues. Germline CDR1 and CDR2: MNHEY and SVGAGI. Trimming shortened V by 2 bases and J by 9 bases, and 12 bases separated the two germline ends.

The table lists this clonotype with a few counts. This chain connects TRBV27 to TRBJ1-6; D gene ambiguous. Deletions cut 5 bases from V and 10 bases from J, with 18 bases between. Germline CDR1 MNHEY, CDR2 SMNVEV (reference sequence). This CDR3 is built from 15 residues. The CDR3 loop reads CASSIQSGLGSPLHF. DNA of the CDR3: TGTGCCAGCAGTATACAATCGGGTTTGGGATCACCCCTCCACTTT.

The sample holds a few counts of this clonotype. V gene TRBV7-9 combines with J gene TRBJ2-7, with 9 bases that match TRBD2. Germline values: CDR1 SEHNR, CDR2 FQNEAQ (reference sequence). Trimming took 2 bases from V and 0 from J; bases not matched to a gene: 2. The CDR3 covers 15 residues. CDR3 amino acids: CASSLRGGASYEQYF. For the CDR3, the DNA is TGTGCCAGCAGCTTACGCGGGGGGGCCTCCTACGAGCAGTACTTC.

The chain employs TRBV6-5 and TRBJ2-1, with D perhaps matching TRBD1 or TRBD2 (5 bases each). Germline V gives CDR1 MNHEY, CDR2 SVGAGI. V gave up 2 bases and J gave up 8 bases, with 10 bases separating them. This CDR3 comprises 13 residues. DNA for the CDR3: TGTGCCAGCAGTTACACCGGGGACGATGAGCAGTTCTTC. Translating it yields CASSYTGDDEQFF.

The gene calls are TRBV7-9 and TRBJ2-1; maybe TRBD1 (5 bases). Germline V gene lookup returns CDR1 SEHNR and CDR2 FQNEAQ (reference sequence). The CDR3 runs to 14 residues. V lost 4 bases, J lost 7 bases, and 14 bases lay in between. This CDR3 reads CASSSGGAWNEQFF. CDR3 sequence (DNA): TGTGCCAGCAGCTCCGGTGGGGCGTGGAATGAGCAGTTCTTC. Full variable domain (outside the CDR3, taken from reference TRBV7-9 and TRBJ2-1): DTGVSQNPRHKITKRGQNVTFRCDPISEHNRLYWYRQTLGQGPEFLTYFQNEAQLEKSRLLSDRFSAERPKGSFSTLEIQRTEQGDSAMYLCASSSGGAWNEQFFGPGTRLTVL.

This clonotype showed up just a few times. The chain carries TRBV12-3 or TRBV12-4 and TRBJ1-2; no clear D gene. Between the trimmed V and J ends, which lost 2 bases and 12 bases, there was a span of 13 bases. The CDR3 is 12 residues long. The CDR3 loop is CASSLWPNGNTF. The CDR3 DNA reads as TGTGCCAGCAGTTTATGGCCGAATGGGAACACCTTC.

V usage is TRBV20-1 and J usage is TRBJ2-5, with D maybe TRBD2 (6 bases). V lost 6 bases and J lost 5, with 16 bases in between. The CDR3 consists of 13 residues. CDR1 and CDR2 (germline): DFQATT, SNEGSKA (reference sequence). CDR3 sequence: CSAPTWGRETQYF. In nucleotides, the CDR3 is TGCAGTGCCCCAACCTGGGGGAGGGAGACCCAGTACTTC.

The chain combines TRBV28 with TRBJ1-3; D not certain. CDR3 size: 16 residues. Germline-derived CDR1 and CDR2 are MDHEN and SYDVKM. The ends were cut back, 6 bases at V and 0 bases at J, with 15 bases in the middle. The CDR3 region is CASRPANPDSGNTIYF. The CDR3 bases are TGTGCCAGCAGGCCAGCTAACCCCGACTCTGGAAACACCATATATTTT.

This chain uses TRBV4-1 with TRBJ1-1, with 8 bases fitting TRBD1. CDR1 is MGHRA, CDR2 YSYEKL, per germline. The CDR3 extends over 16 amino acids. J lost 5 bases, V lost 0 bases, and 8 bases had no gene match. CDR3 DNA sequence: TGCGCCAGCAGCCAAGACCCACGACAGGGGAGGACTGAAGCTTTCTTT. Translated: CASSQDPRQGRTEAFF.

The J gene is TRBJ2-2, the V gene TRBV7-6; D ambiguous. The CDR3 loop spans 15 amino acids. Germline V gene lookup returns CDR1 SGHVS and CDR2 FNYEAQ. V was shortened by 6 bases and J by 1 base, with 12 bases between the two germline ends. The CDR3 here is CASSTRLQNTGELFF. CDR3 DNA: TGTGCCAGCAGTACGCGGTTACAGAACACCGGGGAGCTGTTTTTT. Variable domain in full (rest from reference TRBV7-6 and TRBJ2-2): GAGVSQSPRYKVTKRGQDVALRCDPISGHVSLYWYRQALGQGPEFLTYFNYEAQQDKSGLPNDRFSAERPEGSISTLTIQRTEQRDSAMYRCASSTRLQNTGELFFGEGSRLTVL.

Details on this clonotype: Germline and junction disagree at one end, which may indicate a read error. The chain is built from TRBV7-3 and TRBJ1-2, with 10 bases lining up with TRBD1. Germline V gene sequence: CDR1 SGHTA, CDR2 FQGTGA. The CDR3 consists of 16 residues. The CDR3 loop reads CASSLRTGGTNYGYTF. The CDR3 DNA follows: TGCGCCAGCAGCCTCCGGACAGGGGGGACTAACTATGGCTACACCTTC.

The chain employs TRBV11-2 and TRBJ2-3; the match to TRBD2 covers 9 bases. This CDR3 spans 17 amino acids. V gave up 3 bases and J gave up 3 bases; unmatched junction bases: 10. CDR1 is SGHAT, CDR2 FQNNGV, per germline. The CDR3 DNA follows: TGTGCCAGCAGCTTCGACGGCGGGAGGGCCGGTACAGATACGCAGTATTTT. Translating gives CASSFDGGRAGTDTQYF.

The V call is TRBV5-1, the J call TRBJ1-1, with D possibly matching TRBD1 (6 bases). Germline V gene data show CDR1 as SGHRS and CDR2 as YFSETQ. The V gene lost 4 bases and the J gene lost 0 bases, with 13 bases spanning the gap. CDR3 length equals 15 residues. CDR3 protein: CASSTGQLMNTEAFF. Written as DNA, the CDR3 is TGCGCCAGCAGCACCGGACAGCTCATGAACACTGAAGCTTTCTTT. Using reference TRBV5-1 and TRBJ1-1 for the parts outside the CDR3, the full variable domain is KAGVTQTPRYLIKTRGQQVTLSCSPISGHRSVSWYQQTPGQGLQFLFEYFSETQRNKGNFPGRFSGRQFSNSRSEMNVSTLELGDSALYLCASSTGQLMNTEAFFGQGTRLTVV.

This clonotype has only a few counts. The chain has TRBV6-1 and TRBJ1-1; D may be TRBD1 (6 bases). Germline V gene sequence: CDR1 MNHNS, CDR2 SASEGT. The CDR3 has 15 residues. The V gene lost 5 bases and the J gene lost 3 bases, with 16 bases spanning the gap. The CDR3 loop is CASSQYTGSYTEAFF. CDR3 DNA: TGTGCCAGCAGTCAATACACAGGGTCTTACACTGAAGCTTTCTTT.

The CDR3 coding sequence is TGCAGTGCTGGGTCGCCGGGACAGGCCCGTAGGGAGCAGTACTTC. Translation gives CSAGSPGQARREQYF. This chain connects TRBV20-1 to TRBJ2-7, with 8 nucleotides matching TRBD1. CDR1 and CDR2 (germline): DFQATT, SNEGSKA (reference sequence). The CDR3 runs to 15 residues. With V trimmed by 5 bases and J by 7 bases, 16 bases remained unmatched.

The chain combines TRBV20-1 with TRBJ2-7, with TRBD1 as a possible D gene (5 bases). The CDR3 totals 14 residues. Germline CDR1 reads DFQATT; CDR2 reads SNEGSKA (reference sequence). In DNA, the CDR3 is TGCAGCATATTTACCCACGAACAGGCCTACGAGCAGTACTTC. Its translation: CSIFTHEQAYEQYF.

This clonotype has a handful of counts. This chain uses TRBV21-1 with TRBJ2-5; the table assigns TRBD1, which was not confirmed against the DNA. TRBV21-1 is classified as a pseudogene. This CDR3 is 16 amino acids long. The CDR3 region has the DNA TGTGCCAGCAGCACCTCTGGGGACAGCAGACAAGAGACCCAGTACTTC. Amino acid sequence: CASSTSGDSRQETQYF.

The V call is TRBV14, the J call TRBJ2-5; the D gene could be TRBD1 or TRBD2 (6 bases each). The CDR3 loop spans 19 amino acids. V lost 3 bases to trimming and J lost 2 bases, with 25 bases between them. Germline-derived CDR1 and CDR2 are SGHDN and FVKESK. CDR3 coding DNA: TGTGCCAGCAGCCACACGCTCCCCATTTGGGGGGACATACAAGAGACCCAGTACTTC. Translated: CASSHTLPIWGDIQETQYF.